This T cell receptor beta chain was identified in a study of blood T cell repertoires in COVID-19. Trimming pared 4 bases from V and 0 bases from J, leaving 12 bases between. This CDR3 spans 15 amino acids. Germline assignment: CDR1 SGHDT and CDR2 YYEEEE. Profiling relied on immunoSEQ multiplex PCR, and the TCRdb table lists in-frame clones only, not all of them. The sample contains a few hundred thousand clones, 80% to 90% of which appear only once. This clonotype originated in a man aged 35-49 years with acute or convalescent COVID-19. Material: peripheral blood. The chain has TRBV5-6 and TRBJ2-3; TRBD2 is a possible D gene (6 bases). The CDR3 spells CASSRGVGSTDTQYF. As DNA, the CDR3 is TGTGCCAGCAGCCGCGGGGTCGGGAGCACAGATACGCAGTATTTT.